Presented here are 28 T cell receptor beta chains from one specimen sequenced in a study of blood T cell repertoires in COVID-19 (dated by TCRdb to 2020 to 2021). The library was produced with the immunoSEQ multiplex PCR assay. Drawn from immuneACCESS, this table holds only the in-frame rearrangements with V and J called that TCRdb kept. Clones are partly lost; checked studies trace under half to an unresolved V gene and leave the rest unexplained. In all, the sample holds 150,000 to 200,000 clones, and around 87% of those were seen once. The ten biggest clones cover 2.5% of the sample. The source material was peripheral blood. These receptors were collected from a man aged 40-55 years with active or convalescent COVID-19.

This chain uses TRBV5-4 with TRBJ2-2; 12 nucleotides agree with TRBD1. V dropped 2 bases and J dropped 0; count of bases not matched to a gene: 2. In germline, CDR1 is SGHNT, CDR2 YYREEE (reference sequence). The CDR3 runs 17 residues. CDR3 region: CASSFGTGGANTGELFF. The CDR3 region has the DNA TGTGCCAGCAGCTTTGGGACAGGGGGCGCGAACACCGGGGAGCTGTTTTTT.

The CDR3 bases are TGTGCCAGCAGCGTATACAGGGGGCTCGGGAACACTGAAGCTTTCTTT. It translates to CASSVYRGLGNTEAFF. The chain combines TRBV11-2 with TRBJ1-1; 9 bases align to TRBD1. CDR1 SGHAT and CDR2 FQNNGV come from the germline V gene. J lost 1 base, V lost 5 bases, and 8 bases had no gene match. The CDR3 is 16 residues long.

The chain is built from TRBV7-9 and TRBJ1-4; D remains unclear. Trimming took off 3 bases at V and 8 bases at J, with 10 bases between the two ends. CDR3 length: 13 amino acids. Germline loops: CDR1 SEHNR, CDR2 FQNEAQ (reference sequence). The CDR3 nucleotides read TGTGCCAGCAGCTTTTCGGGCGGGGAAAAACTGTTTTTT. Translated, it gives CASSFSGGEKLFF.

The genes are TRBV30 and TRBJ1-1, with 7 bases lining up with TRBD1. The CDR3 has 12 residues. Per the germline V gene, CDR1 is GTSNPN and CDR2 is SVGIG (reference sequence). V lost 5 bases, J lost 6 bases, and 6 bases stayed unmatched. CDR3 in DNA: TGTGCCTGGGGGGGGACAGACGCTGAAGCTTTCTTT. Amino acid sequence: CAWGGTDAEAFF.

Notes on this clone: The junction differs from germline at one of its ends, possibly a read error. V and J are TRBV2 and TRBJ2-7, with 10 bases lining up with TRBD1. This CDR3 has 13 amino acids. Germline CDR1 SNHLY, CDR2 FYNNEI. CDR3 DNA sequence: TGTGCCAGCAGTGAGGGACAGGGGCCCCGTTGGCACTTC. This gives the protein CASSEGQGPRWHF. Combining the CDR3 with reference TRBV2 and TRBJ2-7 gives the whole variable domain EPEVTQTPSHQVTQMGQEVILRCVPISNHLYFYWYRQILGQKVEFLVSFYNNEISEKSEIFDDQFSVERPDGSNFTLKIRSTKLEDSAMYFCASSEGQGPRWHFGPGTRLTVT.

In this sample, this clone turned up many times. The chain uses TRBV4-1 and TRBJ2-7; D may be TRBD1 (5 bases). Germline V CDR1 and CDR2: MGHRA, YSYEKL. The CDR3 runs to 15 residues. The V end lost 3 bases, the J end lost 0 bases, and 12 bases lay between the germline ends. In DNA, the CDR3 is TGCGCCAGCAGCCAGGACAACTATATCTCCTACGAGCAGTACTTC. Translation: CASSQDNYISYEQYF.

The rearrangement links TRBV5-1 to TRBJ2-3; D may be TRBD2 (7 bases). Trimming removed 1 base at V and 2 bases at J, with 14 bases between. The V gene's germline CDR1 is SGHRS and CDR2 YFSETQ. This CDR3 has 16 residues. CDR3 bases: TGCGCCAGCAGCTTGAGTCGGGCGGGGGCCACAGATACGCAGTATTTT. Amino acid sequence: CASSLSRAGATDTQYF. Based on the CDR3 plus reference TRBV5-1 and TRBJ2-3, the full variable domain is KAGVTQTPRYLIKTRGQQVTLSCSPISGHRSVSWYQQTPGQGLQFLFEYFSETQRNKGNFPGRFSGRQFSNSRSEMNVSTLELGDSALYLCASSLSRAGATDTQYFGPGTRLTVL.

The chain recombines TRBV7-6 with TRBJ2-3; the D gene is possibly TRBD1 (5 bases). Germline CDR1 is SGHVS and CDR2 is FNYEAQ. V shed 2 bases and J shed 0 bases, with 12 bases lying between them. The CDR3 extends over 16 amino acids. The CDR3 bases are TGTGCCAGCAGCTTATCGGCAGGGCCTAGCACAGATACGCAGTATTTT. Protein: CASSLSAGPSTDTQYF.

CDR3 in DNA: TGCGCCAGCAGCTTGACGTGGAATTCGGGCTATGGCTACACCTTC. Its translation is CASSLTWNSGYGYTF. The chain recombines TRBV5-1 with TRBJ1-2; D is unresolved. Trimming left V 1 base short and J 4 bases short, with 14 bases between. Germline lookup yields CDR1 SGHRS and CDR2 YFSETQ. The CDR3 length is 15 residues.

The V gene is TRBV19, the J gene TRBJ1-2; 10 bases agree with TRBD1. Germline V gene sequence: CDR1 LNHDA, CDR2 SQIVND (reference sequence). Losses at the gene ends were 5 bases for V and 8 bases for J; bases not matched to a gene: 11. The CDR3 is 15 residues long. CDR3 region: CASSAGTGVSLGYTF. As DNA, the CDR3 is TGTGCCAGTAGTGCCGGGACAGGGGTTTCGTTAGGCTACACCTTC.

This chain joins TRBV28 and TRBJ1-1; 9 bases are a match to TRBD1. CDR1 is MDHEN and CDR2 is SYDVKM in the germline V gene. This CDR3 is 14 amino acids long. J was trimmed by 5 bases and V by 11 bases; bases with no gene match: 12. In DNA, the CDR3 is TGTGCCCGATGGACAGGGGAGAAGTTAACTGAAGCTTTCTTT. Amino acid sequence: CARWTGEKLTEAFF. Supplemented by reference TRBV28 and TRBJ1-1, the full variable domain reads DVKVTQSSRYLVKRTGEKVFLECVQDMDHENMFWYRQDPGLGLRLIYFSYDVKMKEKGDIPEGYSVSREKKERFSLILESASTNQTSMYLCARWTGEKLTEAFFGQGTRLTVV.

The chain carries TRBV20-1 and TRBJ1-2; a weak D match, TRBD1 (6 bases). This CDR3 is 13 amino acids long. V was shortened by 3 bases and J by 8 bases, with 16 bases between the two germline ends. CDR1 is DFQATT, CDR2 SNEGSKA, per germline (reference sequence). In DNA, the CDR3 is TGCAGTGCTAGTTACAGGGATTTGGGAGGCTACACCTTC. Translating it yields CSASYRDLGGYTF.

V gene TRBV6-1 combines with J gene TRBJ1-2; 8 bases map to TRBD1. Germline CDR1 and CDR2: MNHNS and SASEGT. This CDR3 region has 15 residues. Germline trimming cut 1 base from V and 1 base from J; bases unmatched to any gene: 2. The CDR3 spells CASSEGTGYNYGYTF. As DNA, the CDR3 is TGTGCCAGCAGTGAAGGGACAGGGTATAACTATGGCTACACCTTC.

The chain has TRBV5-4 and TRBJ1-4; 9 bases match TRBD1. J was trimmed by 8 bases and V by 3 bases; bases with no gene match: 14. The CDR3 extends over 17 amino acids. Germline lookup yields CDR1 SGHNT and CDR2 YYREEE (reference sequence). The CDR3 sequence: CASSWRGRGTGQEKLFF. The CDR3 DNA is TGTGCCAGCAGCTGGAGGGGCCGAGGGACAGGGCAGGAAAAACTGTTTTTT.

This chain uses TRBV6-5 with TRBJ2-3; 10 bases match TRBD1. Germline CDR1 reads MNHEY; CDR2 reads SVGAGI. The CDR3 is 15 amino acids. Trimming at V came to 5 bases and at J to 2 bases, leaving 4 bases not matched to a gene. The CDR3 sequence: CASSPRQGATDTQYF. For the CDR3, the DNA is TGTGCCAGCAGTCCGCGACAGGGGGCCACAGATACGCAGTATTTT.

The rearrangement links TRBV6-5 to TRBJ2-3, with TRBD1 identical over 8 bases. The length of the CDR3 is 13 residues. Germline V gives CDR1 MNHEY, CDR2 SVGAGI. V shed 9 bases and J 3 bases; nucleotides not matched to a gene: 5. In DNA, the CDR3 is TGTGCCAGTGAGACAGGGGAAACAGATACGCAGTATTTT. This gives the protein CASETGETDTQYF.

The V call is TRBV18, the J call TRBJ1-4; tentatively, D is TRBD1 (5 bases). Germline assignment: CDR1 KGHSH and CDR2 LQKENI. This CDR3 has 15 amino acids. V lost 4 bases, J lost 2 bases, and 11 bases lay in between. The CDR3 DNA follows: TGTGCCAGCTCACTCAGGGCATGGACTAATGAAAAACTGTTTTTT. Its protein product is CASSLRAWTNEKLFF.

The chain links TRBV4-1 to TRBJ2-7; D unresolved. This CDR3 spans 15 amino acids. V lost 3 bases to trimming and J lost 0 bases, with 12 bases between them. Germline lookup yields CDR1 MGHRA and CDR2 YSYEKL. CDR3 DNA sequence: TGCGCCAGCAGCCACAACGCGTTCACCTCCTACGAGCAGTACTTC. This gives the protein CASSHNAFTSYEQYF.

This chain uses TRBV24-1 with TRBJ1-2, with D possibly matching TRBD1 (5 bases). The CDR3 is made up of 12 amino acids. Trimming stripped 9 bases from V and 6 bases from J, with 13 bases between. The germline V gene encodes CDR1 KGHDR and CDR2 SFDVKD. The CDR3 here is CATGEGNDGYTF. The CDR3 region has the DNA TGTGCCACCGGGGAGGGGAACGATGGCTACACCTTC.

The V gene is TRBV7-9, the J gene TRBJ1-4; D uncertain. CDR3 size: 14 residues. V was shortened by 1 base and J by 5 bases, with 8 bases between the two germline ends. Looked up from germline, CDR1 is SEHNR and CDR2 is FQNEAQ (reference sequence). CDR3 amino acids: CASSLEYSNEKLFF. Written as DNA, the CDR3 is TGTGCCAGCAGCTTAGAGTACAGCAATGAAAAACTGTTTTTT.

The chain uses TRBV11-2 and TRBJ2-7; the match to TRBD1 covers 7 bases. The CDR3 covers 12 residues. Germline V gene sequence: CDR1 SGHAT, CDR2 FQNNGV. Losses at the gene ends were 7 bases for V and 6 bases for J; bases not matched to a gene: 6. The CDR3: CASNTGAFEQYF. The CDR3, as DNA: TGTGCCAGCAACACAGGGGCGTTCGAGCAGTACTTC.

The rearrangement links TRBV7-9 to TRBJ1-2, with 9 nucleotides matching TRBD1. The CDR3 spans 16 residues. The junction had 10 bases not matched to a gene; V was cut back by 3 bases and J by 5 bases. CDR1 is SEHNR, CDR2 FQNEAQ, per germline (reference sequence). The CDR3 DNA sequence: TGTGCCAGCAGCTTGGAGGGACAGGGACTAGGGTATGGCTACACCTTC. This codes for CASSLEGQGLGYGYTF.

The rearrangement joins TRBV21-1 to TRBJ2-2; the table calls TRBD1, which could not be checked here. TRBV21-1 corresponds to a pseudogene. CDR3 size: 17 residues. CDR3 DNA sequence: TGTGCCAGCAGCAAAGGATGGAGGGACAGGAACACCGGGGAGCTGTTTTTT. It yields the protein CASSKGWRDRNTGELFF.

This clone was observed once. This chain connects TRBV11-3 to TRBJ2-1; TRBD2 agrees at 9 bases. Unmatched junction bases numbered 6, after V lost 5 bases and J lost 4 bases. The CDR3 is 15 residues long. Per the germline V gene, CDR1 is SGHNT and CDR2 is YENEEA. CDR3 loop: CASSPSGVSYNEQFF. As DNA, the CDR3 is TGTGCCAGCAGCCCTAGCGGGGTGTCATACAATGAGCAGTTCTTC.

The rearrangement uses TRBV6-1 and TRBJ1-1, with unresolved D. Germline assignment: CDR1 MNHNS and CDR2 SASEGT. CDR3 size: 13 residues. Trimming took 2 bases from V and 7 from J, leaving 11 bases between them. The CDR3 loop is CASSEYGQREAFF. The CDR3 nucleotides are TGTGCCAGCAGTGAATACGGTCAGCGTGAAGCTTTCTTT.

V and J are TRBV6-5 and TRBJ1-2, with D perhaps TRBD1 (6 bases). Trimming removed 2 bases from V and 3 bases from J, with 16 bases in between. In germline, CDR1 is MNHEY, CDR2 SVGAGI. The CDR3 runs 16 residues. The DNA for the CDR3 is TGTGCCAGCAGTTACACCGGACAGAGGTCGGACTATGGCTACACCTTC. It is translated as CASSYTGQRSDYGYTF.

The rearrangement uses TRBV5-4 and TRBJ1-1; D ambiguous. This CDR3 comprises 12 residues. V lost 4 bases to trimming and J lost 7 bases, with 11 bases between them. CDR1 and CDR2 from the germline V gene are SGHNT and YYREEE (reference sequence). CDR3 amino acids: CASSSNKNEAFF. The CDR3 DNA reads TGTGCCAGCAGCAGTAACAAGAATGAAGCTTTCTTT.

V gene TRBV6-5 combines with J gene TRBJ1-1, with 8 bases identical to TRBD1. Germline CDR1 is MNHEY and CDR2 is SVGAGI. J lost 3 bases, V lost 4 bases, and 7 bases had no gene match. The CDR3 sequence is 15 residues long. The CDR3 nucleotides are TGTGCCAGCAGTTCCGGACAGGGATGGGACACTGAAGCTTTCTTT. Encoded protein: CASSSGQGWDTEAFF.